These T cell receptor beta chains were read from a single sample in a study of blood T cell repertoires in COVID-19. Profiling relied on immunoSEQ multiplex PCR, and the TCRdb table lists in-frame clones only, not all of them. The sample contains 150,000 to 200,000 clones, roughly 78% of which appear only once. Specimen: peripheral blood. The receptors come from a woman older than 75 with active or convalescent COVID-19. Each CDR3 is given with its conserved first and last residue. Each record gives: D gene, J gene, V gene, clone size, CDR3 DNA, CDR3 protein. D genes are given only for firm matches. A row's size may be missing; if present it is once, few, many or a size class.

NA	TRBJ1-1	TRBV7-2	NA	TGTGCCAGCGCCCTAAGCGCAGGAGGGGACACTGAAGCTTTCTTT	CASALSAGGDTEAFF
NA	TRBJ2-7	TRBV24-1	few	TGTGCCACCAGTGATACAGGGTTCTACGAGCAGTACTTC	CATSDTGFYEQYF
NA	TRBJ1-2	TRBV21-1	NA	TGTGCCAGCAGCGCCCGGGACAGTAACTATGGCTACACCTTC	CASSARDSNYGYTF
TRBD2	TRBJ2-7	TRBV9	few	TGTGCCAGGATCGGGCGGGGGGTTATCGAGCAGTACTTC	CARIGRGVIEQYF
NA	TRBJ1-2	TRBV7-9	NA	TGTGCCAGCAGCTTAGCCAGGGTCGGTGGCTACACCTTC	CASSLARVGGYTF
TRBD1	TRBJ1-6	TRBV28	NA	TGTGCCAGTTCGTTTTACAGGGGTTCTTCACCCCTCCACTTT	CASSFYRGSSPLHF
NA	TRBJ1-1	TRBV4-2	NA	NA	CASSRWGSGTGVPEAFF
TRBD2	TRBJ2-7	TRBV10-1	NA	TGCGCCAGCAGTGAGGGGGTAGCGGGCTACGAGCAGTACTTC	CASSEGVAGYEQYF
NA	TRBJ2-3	TRBV5-1	NA	TGCGCCAGCAGCTTGGGACACCCCGGGAGAGATACGCAGTATTTT	CASSLGHPGRDTQYF
TRBD2	TRBJ2-6	TRBV27	NA	TGTGCCAGCAGTCAGTATAGCGGGGCCCTCTCTGGGGCCAACGTCCTGACTTTC	CASSQYSGALSGANVLTF
NA	TRBJ2-4	TRBV28	NA	TGTGCCAGCAGTTTATTGAGGGGAGGCAAAAACATTCAGTACTTC	CASSLLRGGKNIQYF
TRBD1	TRBJ2-7	TRBV4-1	NA	TGCGCCAGCAGCCAAGTTGTCCAGGACAGGAACGAGCAGTACTTC	CASSQVVQDRNEQYF
TRBD1	TRBJ1-1	TRBV24-1	NA	TGTGCCACCAGTGGTAACACAGGGGGCAAGGCTGAAGCTTTCTTT	CATSGNTGGKAEAFF
TRBD2	TRBJ2-5	TRBV5-6	NA	TGTGCCAGCAGCTGGGGACTAGCGGGGGGGACCCCTGAGACCCAGTACTTC	CASSWGLAGGTPETQYF
TRBD2	TRBJ2-7	TRBV11-2	few	TGTGCCAGCAGCTTAGAGGCAGCGGGGAAGTACGAGCAGTACTTC	CASSLEAAGKYEQYF
NA	TRBJ1-1	TRBV19	NA	TGTGCCCCTCGGAGACGGCAGAACACTGAAGCTTTCTTT	CAPRRRQNTEAFF
NA	TRBJ2-3	TRBV4-2	NA	TGTGCCAGCAGCCAAGATTACCGGCCGGAGGGCACAGATACACAGTATTTT	CASSQDYRPEGTDTQYF
TRBD1	TRBJ1-1	TRBV27	NA	TGTGCCAGCAGTTTATCCGCGGGACAGGGGAACACTGAAGCTTTCTTT	CASSLSAGQGNTEAFF
TRBD1	TRBJ1-2	TRBV27	NA	TGTGCCAGCAGCCAGACAGGGACCTATGGCTACACCTTC	CASSQTGTYGYTF
TRBD2	TRBJ2-5	TRBV19	NA	TGTGCCAGTAGTATAGCGTCTAGCGGGGAGACCCAGTACTTC	CASSIASSGETQYF
NA	TRBJ1-5	TRBV4-1	NA	TGCGCCAGCCGAAAACAGCCCCTCGGTCAGCCCCAGCATTTT	CASRKQPLGQPQHF
NA	TRBJ2-7	TRBV7-9	NA	TGTGCCAGCAGCTTTGTTCTGCGTCGAAAGTACTTC	CASSFVLRRKYF
NA	TRBJ1-2	TRBV6-2/TRBV6-3	NA	TGTGCCAGCAGTGAGACAGGCTATGGCTACACCTTC	CASSETGYGYTF
NA	TRBJ2-7	TRBV28	many	TGTGCCAGCAGTTCCGTCGGGGGTTCGACCTACGAGCAGTACTTC	CASSSVGGSTYEQYF
NA	TRBJ1-2	TRBV4-2	once	TGTGCCAGCAGCCAAGAAGCGGGGAGGGACTATGGCTACACCTTC	CASSQEAGRDYGYTF
NA	TRBJ1-1	TRBV7-7	NA	TGTGCCAGCAGCTTAGACAGGAACACTGAAGCTTTCTTT	CASSLDRNTEAFF
TRBD1	TRBJ2-3	TRBV24-1	NA	TGTGCCACCAGTGAGCGTGAACCGGGACAGGGGACCACAGATACGCAGTATTTT	CATSEREPGQGTTDTQYF
NA	TRBJ1-4	TRBV19	NA	TGTGCCAGTAGTATACCCGCAGGTGGTGAAAAACTGTTTTTT	CASSIPAGGEKLFF
NA	TRBJ2-2	TRBV3-1/TRBV3-2	NA	TGTGCCAGCAGCCATTTCGGGGGCACCGGGGAGCTGTTTTTT	CASSHFGGTGELFF